This T cell receptor beta chain originates from a study of shared clonotypes between healthy human individuals. Study-level findings and limits: Even with large depth, rarefaction showed that sorted-subset sequencing was incomplete.

Participating donors were healthy, HIV-negative adults free of recent acute infections or vaccinations. Deletions cut 6 bases from V and 7 bases from J, with 15 bases between. CDR3 length: 14 amino acids. Per germline, CDR1 WSHSY and CDR2 SAAADI. It was at deep level that the assay was run. Genomic DNA of each subset was evenly split across several immunoSEQ plates. Measured with immunoSEQ multiplex PCR; TCRdb has only the in-frame clones, and not every one. The table has around 2.1 million clones, 95% seen once. A word on this clone: Its antigen remains unknown.

Sequencing used naive CD4+ T cells sorted from blood. Subset: CD45RA+ positively selected. The clonotype comes from a man between 18 and 35 years old in good health. The chain has TRBV10-2 and TRBJ2-2, with D perhaps TRBD2 (6 bases). The CDR3 DNA reads TGCGCCAGCAGCACACGGAGGGACGTCGGGGAGCTGTTTTTT. Translating it yields CASSTRRDVGELFF.